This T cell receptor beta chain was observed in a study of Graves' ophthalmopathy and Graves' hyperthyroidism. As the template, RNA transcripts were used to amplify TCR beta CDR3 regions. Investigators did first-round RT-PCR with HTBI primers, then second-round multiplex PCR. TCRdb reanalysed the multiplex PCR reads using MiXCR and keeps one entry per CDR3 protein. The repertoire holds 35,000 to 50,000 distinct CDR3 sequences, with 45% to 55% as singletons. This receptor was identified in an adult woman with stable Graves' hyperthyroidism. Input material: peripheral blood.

The CDR3: CASRDGGEGTEAFF. The CDR3, as DNA: TGCGCCAGCAGGGATGGGGGCGAGGGCACTGAAGCTTTCTTT. The chain combines TRBV5-1 with TRBJ1-1, with D possibly being TRBD1 (6 bases). The germline CDR1 and CDR2 sequences are SGHRS and YFSETQ. The CDR3 loop spans 14 amino acids. Trimming cost V 5 bases and J 4 bases, with 15 bases left between them.